The 11 T cell receptor beta chains given below trace back to one sample, sequenced in a study of tumor-infiltrating lymphocytes in primary liver carcinoma. Co-extracting RNA and DNA was done with about 20-33 mg of unsorted bulk tissue as input. The investigators made TCR beta cDNA from around 540 ng total RNA, using a constant-region primer. Libraries of TCR beta came from three nested multiplex PCR rounds with slightly modified ARM-PCR. Both of the initial two PCR rounds ran for nine to ten cycles and employed TRBV1-TRBV30 forward primers alongside a C-beta reverse primer. TCRdb re-called the multiplex PCR reads with MiXCR, one entry per CDR3 protein. In the table there are about 75,000 distinct CDR3 sequences, approximately 62% of which are singletons. Sequenced input: tumor-adjacent normal liver tissue. These receptors came from a man in his forties with primary liver carcinoma and hepatitis B virus infection.

The V and J genes are TRBV4-1 and TRBJ2-3; 9 nucleotides line up with TRBD2. The CDR3 is 16 residues long. V shed 10 bases, J shed 7 bases, and the junction held 18 bases outside the gene matches. From germline, CDR1 is MGHRA and CDR2 YSYEKL. CDR3 loop: CANSQDPGSGSNTQYF. CDR3 in DNA: TGCGCCAACAGTCAAGATCCGGGTAGCGGGAGTAATACGCAGTATTTT.

This clonotype was seen at least ten times. This chain links TRBV10-3 with TRBJ2-1; D not certain. Germline V gives CDR1 ENHRY, CDR2 SYGVKD. This CDR3 comprises 13 residues. The V gene lost 10 bases and the J gene lost 8 bases, with 18 bases spanning the gap. CDR3 sequence (DNA): TGTGCCACACGTGACACCGGATGGGATGAGCAGTTCTTC. It translates to CATRDTGWDEQFF.

This clonotype showed up just a few times. The chain uses TRBV19 and TRBJ2-7; 9 nucleotides agree with TRBD1. The CDR3 is 15 residues long. After removal of 6 bases from V and 3 bases from J, the junction contained 9 bases not matched to a gene. The V gene's germline CDR1 is LNHDA and CDR2 SQIVND (reference sequence). The CDR3 DNA reads TGTGCCAGTAGCCCCGGCGGGACAGGGCGCTACGAGCAGTACTTC. Protein product: CASSPGGTGRYEQYF.

Note on this clonotype: This may be a read error, as it is one base from a much larger clone. V usage is TRBV24-1 and J usage is TRBJ2-5; a weak D match, TRBD2 (6 bases). CDR3 length: 12 residues. Trimming pared 4 bases from V and 9 bases from J, leaving 11 bases between. Germline-derived CDR1 and CDR2 are KGHDR and SFDVKD. The CDR3 DNA reads as TGTGCCACCAGTGACCCGGGGGAGGCCCAGTACTTC. Its protein is CATSDPGEAQYF.

As regards this clonotype: Without the conserved terminal phenylalanine or tryptophan, this CDR3 likely stems from a read error. It is unclear where the CDR3 begins or ends on the DNA, so no DNA is shown, and the CDR3 is as TCRdb lists it. The chain couples TRBV20-1 to TRBJ2-1; no DNA check was done on the table's D call, TRBD1. The CDR3 is 16 residues long, ends included. From germline, CDR1 is DFQATT and CDR2 SNEGSKA (reference sequence). This CDR3 is CSAVPFPAGEYNEQFA.

This clonotype was detected many times. V and J are TRBV10-2 and TRBJ2-1; 11 bases align to TRBD2. Germline V lookup: CDR1 WSHSY, CDR2 SAAADI. After removal of 3 bases from V and 5 bases from J, the junction contained 9 bases not matched to a gene. The length of the CDR3 is 17 residues. This chain's CDR3 is CASSEMSSGRRDNEQFF. The CDR3 DNA reads as TGCGCCAGCAGTGAAATGTCTAGCGGGAGGAGGGACAATGAGCAGTTCTTC.

Comment on this clonotype: The junction departs from germline at one end; a sequencing error may be responsible. The rearrangement joins TRBV28 to TRBJ2-7, with 15 bases lining up with TRBD2. Germline CDR1 and CDR2: MDHEN and SYDVKM. The CDR3 covers 19 residues. The CDR3 DNA is TGCGCCAGCAGTTTTTTCGGACTAGCGGGAGGGCGAACCTCCTACGAGCACTACTTC. Translation: CASSFFGLAGGRTSYEHYF.

CDR3 DNA sequence: TGCAGTGCTAGTTTCACCCACGAGCAGTACTTC. Amino acid sequence: CSASFTHEQYF. The rearrangement links TRBV20-1 to TRBJ2-7; D not resolved. Deletions cut 3 bases from V and 5 bases from J, with 8 bases between. Germline V lookup: CDR1 DFQATT, CDR2 SNEGSKA (reference sequence). This CDR3 region has 11 residues.

This clonotype showed up just a few times. This chain links TRBV4-3 with TRBJ2-7; TRBD1 aligns across 7 bases. This CDR3 comprises 15 residues. Trimming took 4 bases from V and 4 from J; bases not matched to a gene: 10. Per germline, CDR1 LGHNA and CDR2 YSLEER. The CDR3 nucleotides read TGCGCCAGCAGCCTCGAAGGGACAGCAGCTTACGAGCAGTACTTC. It yields the protein CASSLEGTAAYEQYF.

A remark on this clonotype: A much larger clone lies one base from this, so it may be a read error. V is TRBV7-9 and J is TRBJ2-7, with D perhaps TRBD2 (5 bases). CDR1 SEHNR and CDR2 FQNEAQ come from the germline V gene (reference sequence). CDR3 length: 16 amino acids. In nucleotides, the CDR3 is TGTGCCAGCAACTTAGTCCCCGGGATCCAACCTTACGAGCAGTACTTC. It is translated as CASNLVPGIQPYEQYF. The full variable domain, completed using reference TRBV7-9 and TRBJ2-7, is DTGVSQNPRHKITKRGQNVTFRCDPISEHNRLYWYRQTLGQGPEFLTYFQNEAQLEKSRLLSDRFSAERPKGSFSTLEIQRTEQGDSAMYLCASNLVPGIQPYEQYFGPGTRLTVT.

This clonotype was counted between two and nine times. The CDR3 DNA is TGTGCCAGCAGTATTGGTGGGATTCAGTACTTC. Protein: CASSIGGIQYF. This chain uses TRBV6-5 with TRBJ2-5; no reliable D call. V was shortened by 5 bases and J by 11 bases, with 12 bases between the two germline ends. The CDR3 has 11 residues. The germline gives CDR1 MNHEY, CDR2 SVGAGI.